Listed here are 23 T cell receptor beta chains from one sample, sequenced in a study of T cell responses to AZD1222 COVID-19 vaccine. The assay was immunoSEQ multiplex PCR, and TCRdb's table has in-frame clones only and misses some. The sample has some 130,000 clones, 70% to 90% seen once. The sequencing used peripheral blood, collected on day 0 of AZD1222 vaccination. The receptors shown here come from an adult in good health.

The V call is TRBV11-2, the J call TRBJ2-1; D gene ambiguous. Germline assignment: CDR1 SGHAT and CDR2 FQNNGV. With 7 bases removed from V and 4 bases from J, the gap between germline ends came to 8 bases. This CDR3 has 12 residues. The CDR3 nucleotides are TGTGCCAGCACCGACGGGTACAATGAGCAGTTCTTC. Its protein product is CASTDGYNEQFF.

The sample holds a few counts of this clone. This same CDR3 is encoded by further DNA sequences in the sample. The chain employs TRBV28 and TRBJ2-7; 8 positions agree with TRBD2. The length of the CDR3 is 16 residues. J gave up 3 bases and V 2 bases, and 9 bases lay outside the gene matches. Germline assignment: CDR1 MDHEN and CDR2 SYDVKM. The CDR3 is CASSLISSGRRYEQYF. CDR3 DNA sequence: TGTGCCAGCAGTTTAATATCTAGCGGGCGACGCTACGAGCAGTACTTC.

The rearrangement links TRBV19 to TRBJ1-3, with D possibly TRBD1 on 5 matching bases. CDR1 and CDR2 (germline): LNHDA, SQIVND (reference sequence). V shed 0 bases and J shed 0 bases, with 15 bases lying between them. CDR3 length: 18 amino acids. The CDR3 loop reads CASSIDAFGTASGNTIYF. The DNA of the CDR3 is TGTGCCAGTAGTATAGACGCGTTCGGGACGGCCTCTGGAAACACCATATATTTT.

This chain's CDR3 is CASSLGLAGGRETQYF. DNA of the CDR3: TGTGCCAGCAGCTTAGGGCTAGCGGGAGGGCGAGAGACCCAGTACTTC. The genes are TRBV7-6 and TRBJ2-5; the match to TRBD2 covers 12 bases. This CDR3 region has 16 residues. V dropped 1 base and J dropped 4; count of bases not matched to a gene: 4. Germline V gene lookup returns CDR1 SGHVS and CDR2 FNYEAQ.

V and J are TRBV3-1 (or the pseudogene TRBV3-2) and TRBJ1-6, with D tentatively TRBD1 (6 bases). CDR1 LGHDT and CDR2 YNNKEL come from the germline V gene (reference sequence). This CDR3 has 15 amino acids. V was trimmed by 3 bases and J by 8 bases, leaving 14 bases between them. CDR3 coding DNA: TGTGCCAGCAGCCAGGGGGGAACAGGGTATTCACCCCTCCACTTT. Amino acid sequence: CASSQGGTGYSPLHF.

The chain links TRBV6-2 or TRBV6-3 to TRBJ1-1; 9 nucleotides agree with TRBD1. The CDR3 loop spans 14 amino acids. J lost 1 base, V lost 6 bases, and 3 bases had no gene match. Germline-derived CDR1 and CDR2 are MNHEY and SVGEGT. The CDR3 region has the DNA TGTGCCAGCAGCCACAGGGGGCCGAACACTGAAGCTTTCTTT. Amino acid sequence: CASSHRGPNTEAFF.

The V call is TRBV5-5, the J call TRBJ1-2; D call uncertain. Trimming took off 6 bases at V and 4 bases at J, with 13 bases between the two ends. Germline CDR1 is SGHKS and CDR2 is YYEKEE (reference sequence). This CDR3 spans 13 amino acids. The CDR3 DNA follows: TGTGCCAGCATACCCACAGAGCCCTATGGCTACACCTTC. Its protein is CASIPTEPYGYTF. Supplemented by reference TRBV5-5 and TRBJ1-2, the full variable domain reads DAGVTQSPTHLIKTRGQQVTLRCSPISGHKSVSWYQQVLGQGPQFIFQYYEKEERGRGNFPDRFSARQFPNYSSELNVNALLLGDSALYLCASIPTEPYGYTFGSGTRLTVV.

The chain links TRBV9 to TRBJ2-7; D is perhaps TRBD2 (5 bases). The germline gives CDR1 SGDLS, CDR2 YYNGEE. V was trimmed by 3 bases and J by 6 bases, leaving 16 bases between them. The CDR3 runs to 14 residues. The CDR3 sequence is CASSAAGIRGEQYF. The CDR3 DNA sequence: TGTGCCAGCAGCGCCGCCGGAATCCGGGGCGAGCAGTACTTC.

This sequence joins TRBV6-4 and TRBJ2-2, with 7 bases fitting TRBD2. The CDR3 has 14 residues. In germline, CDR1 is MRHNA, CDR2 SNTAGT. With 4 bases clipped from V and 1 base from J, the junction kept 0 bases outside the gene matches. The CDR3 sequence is CASSGGRNTGELFF. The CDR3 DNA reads TGTGCCAGCAGTGGCGGGAGGAACACCGGGGAGCTGTTTTTT.

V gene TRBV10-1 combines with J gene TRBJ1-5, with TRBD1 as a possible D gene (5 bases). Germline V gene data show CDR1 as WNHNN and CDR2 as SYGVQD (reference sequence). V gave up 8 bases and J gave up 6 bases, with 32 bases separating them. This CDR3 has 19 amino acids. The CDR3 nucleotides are TGCGCCAGCCATGTCCCCGGGAGGGACCAGGGATTCGTAGTTCAGCCCCAGCATTTT. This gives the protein CASHVPGRDQGFVVQPQHF.

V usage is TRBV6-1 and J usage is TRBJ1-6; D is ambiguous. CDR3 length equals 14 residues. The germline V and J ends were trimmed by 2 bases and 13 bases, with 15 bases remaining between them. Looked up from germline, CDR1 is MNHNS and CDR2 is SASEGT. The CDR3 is CASSEFVRDRPLHF. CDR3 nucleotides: TGTGCCAGCAGTGAATTTGTCCGAGACCGCCCCCTCCACTTT.

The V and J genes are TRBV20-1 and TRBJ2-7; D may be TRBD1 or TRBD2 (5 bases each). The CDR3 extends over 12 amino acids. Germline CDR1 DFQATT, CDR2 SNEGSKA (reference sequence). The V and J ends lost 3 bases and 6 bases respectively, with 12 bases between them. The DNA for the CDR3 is TGCAGTGCTAGTCCCCTCGGGGCCGAGCAGTACTTC. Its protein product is CSASPLGAEQYF.

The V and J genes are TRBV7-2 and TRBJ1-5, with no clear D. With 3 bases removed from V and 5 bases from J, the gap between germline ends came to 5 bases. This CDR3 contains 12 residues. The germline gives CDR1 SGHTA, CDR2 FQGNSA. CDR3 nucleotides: TGTGCCAGCAGCTTGAGAGATCAGCCCCAGCATTTT. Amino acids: CASSLRDQPQHF.

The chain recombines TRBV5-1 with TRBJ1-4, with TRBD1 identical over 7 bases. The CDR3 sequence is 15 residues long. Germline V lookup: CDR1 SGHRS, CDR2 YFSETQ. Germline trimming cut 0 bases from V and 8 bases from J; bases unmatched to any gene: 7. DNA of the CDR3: TGCGCCAGCAGCTTGGAGGGCAGGGGGAGAGAAAAACTGTTTTTT. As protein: CASSLEGRGREKLFF.

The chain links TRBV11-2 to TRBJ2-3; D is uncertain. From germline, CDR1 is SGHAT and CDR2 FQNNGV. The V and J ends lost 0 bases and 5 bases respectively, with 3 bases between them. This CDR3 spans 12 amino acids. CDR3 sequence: CASSLEGDTQYF. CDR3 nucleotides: TGTGCCAGCAGCTTAGAAGGAGATACGCAGTATTTT.

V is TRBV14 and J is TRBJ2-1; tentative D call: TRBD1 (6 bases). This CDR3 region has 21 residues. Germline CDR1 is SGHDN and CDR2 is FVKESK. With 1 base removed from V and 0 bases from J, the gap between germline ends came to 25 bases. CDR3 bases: TGTGCCAGCAGCCAAGTTTCAGGGGCGGCCATCCCTATCCTCTCCTACAATGAGCAGTTCTTC. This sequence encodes CASSQVSGAAIPILSYNEQFF.

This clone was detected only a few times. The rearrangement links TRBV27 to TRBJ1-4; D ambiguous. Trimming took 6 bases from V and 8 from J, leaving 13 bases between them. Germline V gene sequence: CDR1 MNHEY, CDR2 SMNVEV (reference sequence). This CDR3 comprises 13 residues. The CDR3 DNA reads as TGTGCCAGCAGCCCCCCCCGGGGAGAAAAACTGTTTTTT. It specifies CASSPPRGEKLFF.

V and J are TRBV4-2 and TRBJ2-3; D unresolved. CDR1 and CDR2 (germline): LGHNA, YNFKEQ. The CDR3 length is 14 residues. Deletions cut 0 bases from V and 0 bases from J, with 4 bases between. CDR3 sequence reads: CASSQEASTDTQYF. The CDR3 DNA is TGTGCCAGCAGCCAAGAGGCTAGCACAGATACGCAGTATTTT.

The DNA for the CDR3 is TGCGCCAGCAGCTTATCGGGCGGGAGAGGAGGAGAGACCCAGTACTTC. This sequence encodes CASSLSGGRGGETQYF. J is TRBJ2-5 and V is TRBV5-1, with 7 nucleotides matching TRBD2. V was pared by 2 bases and J by 4 bases, with 11 bases of the junction left unmatched. This CDR3 comprises 16 residues. Germline CDR1 is SGHRS and CDR2 is YFSETQ.

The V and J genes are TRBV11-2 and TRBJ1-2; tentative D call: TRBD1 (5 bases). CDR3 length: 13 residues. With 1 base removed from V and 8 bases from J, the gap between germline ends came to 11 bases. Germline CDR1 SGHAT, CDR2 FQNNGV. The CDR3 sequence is CASSLGAGNGYTF. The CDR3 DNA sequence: TGTGCCAGCAGCTTAGGAGCAGGGAACGGCTACACCTTC.

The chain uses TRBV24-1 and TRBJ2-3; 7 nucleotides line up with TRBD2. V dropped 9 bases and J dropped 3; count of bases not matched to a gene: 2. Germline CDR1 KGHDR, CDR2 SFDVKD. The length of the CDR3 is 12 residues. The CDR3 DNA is TGTGCCACCGGGAGGGAGACAGATACGCAGTATTTT. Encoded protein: CATGRETDTQYF.

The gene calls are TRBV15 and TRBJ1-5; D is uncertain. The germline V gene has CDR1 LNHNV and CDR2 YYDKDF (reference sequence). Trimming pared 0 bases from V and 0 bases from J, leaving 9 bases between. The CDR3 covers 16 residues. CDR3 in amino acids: CATSRDLASSNQPQHF. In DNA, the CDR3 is TGTGCCACCAGCAGAGATTTAGCCAGTAGCAATCAGCCCCAGCATTTT.

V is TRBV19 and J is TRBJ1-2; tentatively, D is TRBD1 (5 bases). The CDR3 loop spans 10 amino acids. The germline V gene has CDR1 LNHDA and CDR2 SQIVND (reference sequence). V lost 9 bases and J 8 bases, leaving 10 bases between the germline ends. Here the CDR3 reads CARPGVGYTF. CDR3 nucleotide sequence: TGTGCCAGACCGGGGGTCGGCTACACCTTC.